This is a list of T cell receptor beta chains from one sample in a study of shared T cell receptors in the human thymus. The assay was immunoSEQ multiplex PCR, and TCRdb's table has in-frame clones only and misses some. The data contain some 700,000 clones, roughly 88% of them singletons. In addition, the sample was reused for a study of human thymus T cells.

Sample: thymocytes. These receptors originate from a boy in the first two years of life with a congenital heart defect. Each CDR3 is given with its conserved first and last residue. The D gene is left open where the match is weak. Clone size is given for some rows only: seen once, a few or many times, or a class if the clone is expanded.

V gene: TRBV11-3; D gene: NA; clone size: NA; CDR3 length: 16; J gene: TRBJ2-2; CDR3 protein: CASSPGGGANTGELFF; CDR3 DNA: TGTGCCAGCAGCCCCGGAGGGGGCGCGAACACCGGGGAGCTGTTTTTT
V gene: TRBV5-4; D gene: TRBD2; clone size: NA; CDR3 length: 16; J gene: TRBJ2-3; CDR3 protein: CASSSGLAAYTDTQYF; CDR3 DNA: TGTGCCAGCAGCTCCGGACTAGCGGCCTACACAGATACGCAGTATTTT
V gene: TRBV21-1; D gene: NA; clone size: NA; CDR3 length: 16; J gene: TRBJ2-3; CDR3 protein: CASSCRTGVCTDTQYF; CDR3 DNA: TGTGCCAGCAGCTGTCGGACAGGGGTCTGCACAGATACGCAGTATTTT
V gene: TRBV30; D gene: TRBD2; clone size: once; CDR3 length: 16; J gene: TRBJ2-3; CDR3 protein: CAWSVGIAGSRDTQYF; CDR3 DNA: TGTGCCTGGAGTGTGGGGATAGCGGGAAGTAGAGATACGCAGTATTTT
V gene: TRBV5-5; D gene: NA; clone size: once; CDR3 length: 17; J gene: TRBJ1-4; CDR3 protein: CASSGTTGKKTNEKLFF; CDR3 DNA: TGTGCCAGCAGCGGCACCACAGGGAAAAAGACTAATGAAAAACTGTTTTTT
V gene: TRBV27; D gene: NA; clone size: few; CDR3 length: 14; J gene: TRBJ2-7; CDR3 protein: CASTSLRAGYEQYF; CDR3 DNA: TGTGCCAGCACCTCACTGAGGGCTGGCTACGAGCAGTACTTC
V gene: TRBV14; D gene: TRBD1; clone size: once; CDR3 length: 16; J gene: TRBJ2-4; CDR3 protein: CASSPGTGGAKNIQYF; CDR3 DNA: TGTGCCAGCAGCCCCGGGACAGGGGGGGCCAAAAACATTCAGTACTTC
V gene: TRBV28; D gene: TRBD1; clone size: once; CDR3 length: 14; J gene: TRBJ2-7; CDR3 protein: CASSFRQGFYEQYF; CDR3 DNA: TGTGCCAGCAGTTTTAGACAGGGATTCTACGAGCAGTACTTC
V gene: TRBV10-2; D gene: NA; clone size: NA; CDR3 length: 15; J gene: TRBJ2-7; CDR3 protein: CASSGRGRSSYEQYF; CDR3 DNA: TGCGCCAGCAGTGGGAGGGGGCGGTCATCCTACGAGCAGTACTTC
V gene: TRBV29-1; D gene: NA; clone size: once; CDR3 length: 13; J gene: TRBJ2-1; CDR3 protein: CSGEGAGYNEQFF; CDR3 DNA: TGCAGCGGAGAGGGCGCCGGGTACAATGAGCAGTTCTTC
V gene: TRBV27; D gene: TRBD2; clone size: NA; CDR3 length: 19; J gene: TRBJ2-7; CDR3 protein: CASRSYRTSGRTSTYEQYF; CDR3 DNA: TGTGCCAGCAGGTCCTATAGGACTAGCGGGAGAACTTCAACCTACGAGCAGTACTTC
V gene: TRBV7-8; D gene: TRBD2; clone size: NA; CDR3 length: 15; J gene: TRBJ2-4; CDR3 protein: CASSLGAGLGNIQYF; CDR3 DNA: TGTGCCAGCAGCTTAGGGGCAGGACTAGGGAACATTCAGTACTTC
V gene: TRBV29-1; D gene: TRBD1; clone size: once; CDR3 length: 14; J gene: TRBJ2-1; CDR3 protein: CSDIDRGGYNEQFF; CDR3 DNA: TGCAGCGACATAGACAGGGGAGGCTACAATGAGCAGTTCTTC
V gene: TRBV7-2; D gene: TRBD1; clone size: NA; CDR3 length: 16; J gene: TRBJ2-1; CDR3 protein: CASSSLLGQGANEQFF; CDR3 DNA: TGTGCCAGCAGCTCACTTTTGGGACAGGGAGCCAATGAGCAGTTCTTC
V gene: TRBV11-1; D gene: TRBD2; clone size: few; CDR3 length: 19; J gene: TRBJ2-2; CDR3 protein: CASTIGTSGNRASTGELFF; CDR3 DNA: TGTGCCAGCACCATTGGGACTAGCGGGAATCGGGCTAGTACCGGGGAGCTGTTTTTT
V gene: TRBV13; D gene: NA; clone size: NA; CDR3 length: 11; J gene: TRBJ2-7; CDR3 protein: CASSPHYEQYF; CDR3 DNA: TGTGCCAGCAGCCCCCACTACGAGCAGTACTTC
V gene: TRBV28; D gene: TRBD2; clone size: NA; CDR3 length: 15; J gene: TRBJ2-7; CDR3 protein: CATLPGLAVSYEQYF; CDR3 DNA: TGTGCCACCCTTCCTGGACTAGCGGTCTCCTACGAGCAGTACTTC
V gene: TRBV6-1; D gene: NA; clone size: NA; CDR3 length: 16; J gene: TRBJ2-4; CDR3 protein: CASSEKRYLAKNIQYF; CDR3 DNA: TGTGCCAGCAGTGAAAAGCGGTACTTAGCCAAAAACATTCAGTACTTC
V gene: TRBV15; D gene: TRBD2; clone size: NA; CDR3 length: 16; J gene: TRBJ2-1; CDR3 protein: CATSRGAGGNYNEQFF; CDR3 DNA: TGTGCCACCAGCAGAGGTGCGGGAGGGAACTACAATGAGCAGTTCTTC
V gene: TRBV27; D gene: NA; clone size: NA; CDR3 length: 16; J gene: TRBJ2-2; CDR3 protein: CASSLYRQVDTGELFF; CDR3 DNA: TGTGCCAGCAGTTTATATCGGCAGGTCGACACCGGGGAGCTGTTTTTT
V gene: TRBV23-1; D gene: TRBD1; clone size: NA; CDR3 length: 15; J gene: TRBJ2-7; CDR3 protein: CASSPRDRLFGEQYF; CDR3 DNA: TGCGCCAGCAGTCCCCGGGACAGACTCTTCGGGGAGCAGTACTTC
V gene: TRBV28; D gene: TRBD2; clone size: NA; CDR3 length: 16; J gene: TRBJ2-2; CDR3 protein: CASRRASGPNTGELFF; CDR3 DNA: TGTGCCAGCCGTAGGGCTAGCGGACCGAACACCGGGGAGCTGTTTTTT
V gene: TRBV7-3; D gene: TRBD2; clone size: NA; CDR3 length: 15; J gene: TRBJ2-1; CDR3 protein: CASSEPGLGVAEQFF; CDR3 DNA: TGTGCCAGCAGCGAACCGGGACTAGGTGTCGCTGAGCAGTTCTTC
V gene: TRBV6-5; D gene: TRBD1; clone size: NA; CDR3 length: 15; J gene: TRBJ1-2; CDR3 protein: CASGTGQGARKGYTF; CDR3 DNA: TGTGCCAGCGGAACCGGACAGGGCGCCCGCAAGGGCTACACCTTC
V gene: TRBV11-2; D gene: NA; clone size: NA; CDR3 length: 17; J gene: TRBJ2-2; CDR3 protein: CASSLDRGWKKAGELFF; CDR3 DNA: TGTGCCAGCAGCTTAGATCGGGGGTGGAAAAAAGCCGGGGAGCTGTTTTTT
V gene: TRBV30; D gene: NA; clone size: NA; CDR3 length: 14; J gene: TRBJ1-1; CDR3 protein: CAWSVLALNTEAFF; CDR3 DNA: TGTGCCTGGAGTGTACTAGCGCTGAACACTGAAGCTTTCTTT
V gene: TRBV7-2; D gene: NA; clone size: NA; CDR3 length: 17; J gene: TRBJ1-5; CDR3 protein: CASSLEQGTYSNQPQHF; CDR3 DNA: TGTGCCAGCAGCTTAGAACAGGGAACATATAGCAATCAGCCCCAGCATTTT
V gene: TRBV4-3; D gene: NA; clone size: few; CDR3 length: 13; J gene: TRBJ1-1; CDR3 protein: CASSQDCTGEAFF; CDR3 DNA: TGCGCCAGCAGCCAAGATTGCACAGGGGAAGCTTTCTTT
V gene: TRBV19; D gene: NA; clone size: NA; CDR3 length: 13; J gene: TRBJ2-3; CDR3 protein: CASSTLELATQYF; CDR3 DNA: TGTGCCAGTAGTACGCTCGAACTAGCTACGCAGTATTTT
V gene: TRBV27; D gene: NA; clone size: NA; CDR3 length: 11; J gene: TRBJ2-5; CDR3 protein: CATRRAETQYF; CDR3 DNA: TGTGCCACCCGGCGGGCCGAGACCCAGTACTTC
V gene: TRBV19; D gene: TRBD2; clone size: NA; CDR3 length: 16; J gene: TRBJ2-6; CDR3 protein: CASTASGNAGANVLTF; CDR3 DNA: TGTGCCAGTACGGCTAGCGGGAATGCTGGGGCCAACGTCCTGACTTTC
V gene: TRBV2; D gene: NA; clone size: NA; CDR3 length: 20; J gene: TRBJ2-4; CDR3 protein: CASSSPSTGSGPIAKNIQYF; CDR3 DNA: TGTGCCAGCAGTTCCCCCTCAACAGGGAGCGGCCCGATAGCCAAAAACATTCAGTACTTC
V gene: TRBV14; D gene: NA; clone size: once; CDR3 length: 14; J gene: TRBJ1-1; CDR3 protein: CASSQLRGIPEAFF; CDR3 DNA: TGTGCCAGCAGCCAACTGAGGGGGATCCCTGAAGCTTTCTTT
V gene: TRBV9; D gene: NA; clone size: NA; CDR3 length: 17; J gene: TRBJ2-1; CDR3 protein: CASSVERPPSSYNEQFF; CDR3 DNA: TGTGCCAGCAGCGTAGAGCGGCCCCCGAGCTCCTACAATGAGCAGTTCTTC
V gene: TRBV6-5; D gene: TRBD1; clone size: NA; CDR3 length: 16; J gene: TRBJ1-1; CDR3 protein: CASSYRQGPQGTEAFF; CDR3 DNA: TGTGCCAGCAGTTACCGACAGGGGCCACAGGGCACTGAAGCTTTCTTT
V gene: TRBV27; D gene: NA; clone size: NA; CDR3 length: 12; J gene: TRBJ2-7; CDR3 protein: CASRNRENEQYF; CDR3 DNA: TGTGCCAGCAGAAACCGGGAGAACGAGCAGTACTTC
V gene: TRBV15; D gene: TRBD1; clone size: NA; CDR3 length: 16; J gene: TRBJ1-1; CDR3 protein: CATSRKRTGENTEAFF; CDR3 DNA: TGTGCCACCAGCAGAAAGAGGACAGGGGAGAACACTGAAGCTTTCTTT
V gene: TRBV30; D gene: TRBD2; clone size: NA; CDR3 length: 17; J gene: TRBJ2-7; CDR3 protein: CAWSVGLAGPKAYEQYF; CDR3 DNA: TGTGCCTGGAGTGTAGGTCTAGCGGGTCCCAAAGCCTACGAGCAGTACTTC
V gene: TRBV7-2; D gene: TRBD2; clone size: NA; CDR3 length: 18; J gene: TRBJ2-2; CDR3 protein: CASSLRGSGRANTGELFF; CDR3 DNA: TGTGCCAGCAGCTTGCGGGGCAGCGGGAGGGCCAACACCGGGGAGCTGTTTTTT
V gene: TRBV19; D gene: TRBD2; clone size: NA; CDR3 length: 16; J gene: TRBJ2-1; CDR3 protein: CASSTQLAGGYNEQFF; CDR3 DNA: TGTGCCAGTAGTACCCAACTAGCGGGAGGGTACAATGAGCAGTTCTTC
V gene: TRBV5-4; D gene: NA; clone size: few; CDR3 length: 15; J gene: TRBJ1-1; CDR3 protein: CASSFRSEGDTEAFF; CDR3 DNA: TGTGCCAGCAGCTTCCGGTCGGAGGGTGACACTGAAGCTTTCTTT
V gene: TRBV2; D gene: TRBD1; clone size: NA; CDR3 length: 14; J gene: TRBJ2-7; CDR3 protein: CATTWDSPSYEQYF; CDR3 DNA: TGTGCCACCACCTGGGACAGCCCTTCATACGAGCAGTACTTC